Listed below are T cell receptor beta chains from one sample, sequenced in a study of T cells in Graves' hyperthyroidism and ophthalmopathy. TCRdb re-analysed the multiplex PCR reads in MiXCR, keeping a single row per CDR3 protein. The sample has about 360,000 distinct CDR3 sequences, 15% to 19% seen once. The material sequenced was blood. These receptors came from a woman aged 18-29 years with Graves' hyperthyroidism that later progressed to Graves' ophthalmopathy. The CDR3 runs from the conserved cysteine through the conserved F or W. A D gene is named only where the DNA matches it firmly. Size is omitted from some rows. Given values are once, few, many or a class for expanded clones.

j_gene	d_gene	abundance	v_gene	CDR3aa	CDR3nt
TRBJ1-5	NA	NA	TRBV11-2	CASSLSPLSNQPQHF	TGTGCCAGCAGCTTAAGCCCATTAAGCAATCAGCCCCAGCATTTT
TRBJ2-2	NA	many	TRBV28	CASSSASRAGELFF	TGTGCCAGCAGCTCCGCCTCTAGGGCCGGGGAGCTGTTTTTT
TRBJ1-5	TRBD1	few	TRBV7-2	CASSGGQGERQPQHF	TGTGCCAGCAGCGGGGGACAGGGGGAGCGTCAGCCCCAGCATTTT
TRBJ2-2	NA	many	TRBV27	CASSFRVPDTGELFF	TGTGCCAGCAGTTTCAGGGTTCCGGACACCGGGGAGCTGTTTTTT
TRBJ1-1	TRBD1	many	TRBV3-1	CASSQRGQGAAEAFF	TGTGCCAGCAGCCAACGTGGACAGGGGGCGGCGGAAGCTTTCTTT
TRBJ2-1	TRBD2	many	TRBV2	CAKRPLAGGFYNEQFF	TGTGCCAAACGACCATTGGCGGGAGGGTTTTACAATGAGCAGTTCTTC
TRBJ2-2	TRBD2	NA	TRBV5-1	CASSPALAEGSGELFF	TGCGCCAGCAGTCCCGCGCTAGCGGAGGGGTCCGGGGAGCTGTTTTTT
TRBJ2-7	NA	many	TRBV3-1	CASSQDPYREQYF	TGTGCCAGCAGCCAAGACCCCTATCGAGAGCAGTACTTC
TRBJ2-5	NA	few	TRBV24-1	CATSDTTSGEQETQYF	TGTGCCACCAGTGATACAACTTCAGGGGAACAAGAGACCCAGTACTTC
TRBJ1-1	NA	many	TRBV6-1	CASSEWEGTEAFF	TGTGCCAGCAGTGAATGGGAGGGAACTGAAGCTTTCTTT